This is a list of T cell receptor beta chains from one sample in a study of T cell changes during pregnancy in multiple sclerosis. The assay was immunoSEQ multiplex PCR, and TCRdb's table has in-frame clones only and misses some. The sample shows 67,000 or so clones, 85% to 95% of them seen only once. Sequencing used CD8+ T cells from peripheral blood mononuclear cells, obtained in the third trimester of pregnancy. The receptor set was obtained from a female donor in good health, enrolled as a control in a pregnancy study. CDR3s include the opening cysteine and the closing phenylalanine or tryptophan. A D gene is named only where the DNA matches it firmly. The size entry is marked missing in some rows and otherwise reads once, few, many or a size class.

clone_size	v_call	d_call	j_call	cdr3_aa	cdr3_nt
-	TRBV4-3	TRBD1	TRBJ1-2	CASSQDTGGVYGYTF	TGCGCCAGCAGCCAAGATACAGGGGGCGTCTATGGCTACACCTTC
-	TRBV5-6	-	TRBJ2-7	CASSWAQGPTYEQYF	TGTGCCAGCAGCTGGGCCCAGGGGCCCACCTACGAGCAGTACTTC
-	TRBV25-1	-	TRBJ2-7	CASSELGGTYEQYF	TGTGCCAGCAGTGAATTAGGCGGAACCTACGAGCAGTACTTC
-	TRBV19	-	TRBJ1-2	CASTPLLGLDYGYTF	TGTGCCAGTACCCCCCTCCTGGGCCTTGACTATGGCTACACCTTC
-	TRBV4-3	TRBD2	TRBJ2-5	CASSQDRLTSGQETQYF	TGCGCCAGCAGCCAAGATAGGTTGACTAGCGGACAAGAGACCCAGTACTTC
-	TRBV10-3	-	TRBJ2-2	CATGRENTGELFF	TGTGCCACGGGGCGGGAGAACACCGGGGAGCTGTTTTTT
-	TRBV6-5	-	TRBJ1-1	CASSPRPDGAFF	TGTGCCAGCAGCCCCAGGCCAGACGGAGCTTTCTTT
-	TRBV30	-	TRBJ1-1	CAWSVGGDTEAFF	TGTGCCTGGAGTGTTGGGGGGGACACTGAAGCTTTCTTT
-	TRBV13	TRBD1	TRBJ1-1	CASSLLGQGATEAFF	TGTGCCAGCAGCCTACTCGGACAGGGGGCCACTGAAGCTTTCTTT
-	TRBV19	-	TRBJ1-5	CASSKEGTGGDQPQHF	TGTGCCAGTAGTAAAGAGGGTACGGGGGGTGATCAGCCCCAGCATTTT
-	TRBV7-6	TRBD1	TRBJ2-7	CASSLGTGSSYEQYF	TGTGCCAGCAGCTTGGGGACAGGGTCTTCCTACGAGCAGTACTTC
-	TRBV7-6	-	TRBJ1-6	CASSSYGHRNSPLHF	TGTGCCAGCAGCTCATACGGACACCGAAATTCACCCCTCCACTTT
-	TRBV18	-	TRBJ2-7	CASSRRFEAGANYEQYF	TGTGCCAGCTCACGCCGTTTTGAGGCAGGGGCGAACTACGAGCAGTACTTC
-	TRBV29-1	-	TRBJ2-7	CSVERTENYEQYF	TGCAGCGTTGAGAGAACAGAGAACTACGAGCAGTACTTC
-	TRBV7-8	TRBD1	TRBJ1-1	CASSRDRGEMNTEAFF	TGTGCCAGCAGCCGGGACAGGGGGGAAATGAACACTGAAGCTTTCTTT
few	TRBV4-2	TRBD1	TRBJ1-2	CASSQAVTGDYYGYTF	TGTGCCAGCAGCCAAGCTGTGACAGGGGACTACTATGGCTACACCTTC
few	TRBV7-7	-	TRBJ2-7	CASSAGGGYEQYF	TGTGCTAGCAGCGCAGGAGGAGGGTACGAGCAGTACTTC
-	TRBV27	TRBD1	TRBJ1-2	CASSLSGQGGYTF	TGTGCCAGCAGTTTATCGGGACAGGGTGGCTACACCTTC
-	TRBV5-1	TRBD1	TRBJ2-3	CASSPGTGADTQYF	TGCGCCAGCAGCCCCGGGACAGGGGCAGATACGCAGTATTTT
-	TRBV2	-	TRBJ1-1	CASRGVNTEAFF	TGTGCCAGCAGGGGCGTGAACACTGAAGCTTTCTTT
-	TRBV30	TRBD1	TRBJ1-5	CAWSIGTADQPQHF	TGTGCCTGGAGTATTGGGACAGCAGATCAGCCCCAGCATTTT
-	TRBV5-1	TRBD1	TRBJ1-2	CASSPDRGPSVYGYTF	TGCGCCAGCAGCCCGGACAGGGGCCCCTCTGTCTATGGCTACACCTTC
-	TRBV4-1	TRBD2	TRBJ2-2	CASSQDWPSGGATGELFF	TGCGCCAGCAGCCAAGATTGGCCTAGCGGGGGGGCCACCGGGGAGCTGTTTTTT
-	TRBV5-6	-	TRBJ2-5	CASSLVRSNQETQYF	TGTGCCAGCAGCTTGGTTCGTAGTAATCAAGAGACCCAGTACTTC
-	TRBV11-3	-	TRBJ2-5	CASSLETEETQYF	TGTGCCAGCAGCTTAGAAACAGAAGAGACCCAGTACTTC
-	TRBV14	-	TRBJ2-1	CASSQESTAGPLGNEQFF	TGTGCCAGCAGCCAAGAATCTACCGCGGGACCCCTGGGGAATGAGCAGTTCTTC
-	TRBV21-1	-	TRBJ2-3	CASSFQNPGLHPQTDTQYF	TGTGCCAGCAGCTTTCAGAACCCGGGACTCCATCCCCAAACAGATACGCAGTATTTT
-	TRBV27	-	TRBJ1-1	CASSVSGNTEAFF	TGTGCCAGCAGCGTCTCAGGGAACACTGAAGCTTTCTTT
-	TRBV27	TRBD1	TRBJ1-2	CASSLQGPGWGYTF	TGTGCCAGCAGTCTACAGGGGCCTGGATGGGGCTACACCTTC
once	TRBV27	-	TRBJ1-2	CASSPPTGYYGYTF	TGTGCCAGCAGTCCGCCGACAGGATACTATGGCTACACCTTC
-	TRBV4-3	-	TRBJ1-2	CASSQDRYTGYTF	TGCGCCAGCAGCCAGGACAGATATACTGGCTACACCTTC
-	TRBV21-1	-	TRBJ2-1	CASITAPSGGHNEQFF	TGTGCCAGCATTACCGCCCCTAGCGGGGGGCACAATGAGCAGTTCTTC
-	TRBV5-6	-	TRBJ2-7	CASSPTGHRAVEQYF	TGTGCCAGCAGCCCCACGGGACATCGTGCCGTCGAGCAGTACTTC
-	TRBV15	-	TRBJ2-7	CATSRGTDLPYEQYF	TGTGCCACCAGCAGAGGGACAGACTTACCCTACGAGCAGTACTTC
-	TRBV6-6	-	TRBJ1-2	CASSYSGREGYGYTF	TGTGCCAGCAGTTACTCGGGCAGGGAAGGCTATGGCTACACCTTC
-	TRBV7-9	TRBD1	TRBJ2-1	CASSPRDRSYNEQFF	TGTGCCAGCAGCCCACGGGACAGGTCCTACAATGAGCAGTTCTTC
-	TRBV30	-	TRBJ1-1	CAWSVHREHTEAFF	TGTGCCTGGAGTGTACACAGGGAGCACACTGAAGCTTTCTTT
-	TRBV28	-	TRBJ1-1	CASRNAGTEAFF	TGTGCCAGCAGAAACGCAGGCACTGAAGCTTTCTTT
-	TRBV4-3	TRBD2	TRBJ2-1	CASSQTPSGGATEQFF	TGCGCCAGCAGCCAGACTCCTAGCGGGGGGGCCACTGAGCAGTTCTTC
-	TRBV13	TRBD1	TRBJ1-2	CASSSPAGTDGGYTF	TGTGCCAGCAGCTCGCCCGCCGGGACAGACGGAGGCTACACCTTC
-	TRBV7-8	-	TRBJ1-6	CASSLVSNSPLHF	TGTGCCAGCAGCTTAGTTAGTAATTCACCCCTCCACTTT
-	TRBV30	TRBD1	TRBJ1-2	CAWSETGGAEGYTF	TGTGCCTGGAGTGAGACAGGGGGCGCCGAAGGCTACACCTTC
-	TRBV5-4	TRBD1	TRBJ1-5	CASSLDRGNQPQHF	TGTGCCAGCAGCCTGGACAGGGGCAATCAGCCCCAGCATTTT
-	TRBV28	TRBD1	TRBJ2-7	CASSLVQGLSYEQYF	TGTGCCAGCAGTTTGGTACAGGGGCTATCCTACGAGCAGTACTTC
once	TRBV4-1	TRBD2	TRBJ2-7	CASSPGLAVYEQYF	TGCGCCAGCAGCCCGGGACTAGCAGTTTACGAGCAGTACTTC